The rows below give T cell receptor beta chains drawn from one sample of a study of cytomegalovirus exposure and HLA in healthy donors. Sequencing used immunoSEQ multiplex PCR; TCRdb keeps in-frame clones, though not all of them. This sample carries approximately 200,000 clones, approximately 85% of them seen once, and the ten largest clones take approximately 2.2%. The source material was PBMCs. These receptors all stem from a woman aged 45 to 65 in good health and CMV-seronegative. CDR3s include the opening cysteine and the closing phenylalanine or tryptophan. D genes are given only for firm matches. Clone sizes are given selectively: once, few, many, or a class where the clone is expanded.

abundance	j_gene	v_gene	d_gene	CDR3aa	CDR3nt
-	TRBJ2-7	TRBV18	TRBD1	CASSLRTGGQNLRFYEQYF	TGTGCCAGCTCATTACGGACAGGGGGACAAAACTTAAGGTTCTACGAGCAGTACTTC
-	TRBJ1-1	TRBV9	TRBD1	CASSGQTGMNTEAFF	TGTGCCAGCAGCGGACAGACAGGGATGAACACTGAAGCTTTCTTT
-	TRBJ2-7	TRBV6-6	TRBD1	CASSYRDRPYEQYF	TGTGCCAGCAGTTATCGGGACAGACCCTACGAGCAGTACTTC
-	TRBJ2-7	TRBV29-1	-	CSVDTGTYEQYF	TGCAGCGTTGACACGGGGACCTACGAGCAGTACTTC
-	TRBJ2-7	TRBV19	-	CATQGQGIPYEQYF	TGTGCCACTCAGGGGCAGGGCATTCCCTACGAGCAGTACTTC
-	TRBJ1-1	TRBV5-8	-	CASSLDFGGAGTRAFF	TGTGCCAGCAGCTTGGATTTCGGGGGAGCAGGGACTCGAGCTTTCTTT
once	TRBJ1-1	TRBV5-1	-	CASSLKGEGTEAFF	TGCGCCAGCAGCTTGAAGGGAGAGGGCACTGAAGCTTTCTTT
-	TRBJ2-1	TRBV6-5	-	CASWDSTYNEQFF	TGTGCCAGCTGGGACTCTACCTACAATGAGCAGTTCTTC
once	TRBJ1-3	TRBV7-2	-	CASSPSSGNTIYF	TGTGCCAGCAGTCCCTCCTCTGGAAACACCATATATTTT
once	TRBJ1-5	TRBV7-9	-	CASSTGGNQPQHF	TGTGCCAGCAGTACGGGGGGCAATCAGCCCCAGCATTTT
-	TRBJ2-5	TRBV7-3	TRBD1	CASSLTGQGATQYF	TGTGCCAGCAGCTTAACCGGACAGGGGGCCACCCAGTACTTC
-	TRBJ2-6	TRBV11-2	-	CVSSLDPRSGANVLTF	TGTGTCAGCAGCTTAGACCCCCGCTCTGGGGCCAACGTCCTGACTTTC
-	TRBJ2-3	TRBV27	-	CASSLSRTSTDTQYF	TGTGCCAGCAGTTTATCGCGGACTAGCACAGATACGCAGTATTTT
-	TRBJ1-5	TRBV5-1	TRBD1	CASSPGTATGQPQHF	TGCGCCAGCAGCCCCGGGACGGCGACAGGGCAGCCCCAGCATTTT
few	TRBJ1-3	TRBV6-5	-	CASSYSRAGNTIYF	TGTGCCAGCAGTTACTCGAGGGCTGGAAACACCATATATTTT
once	TRBJ2-7	TRBV2	-	CASVITYEQYF	TGTGCCAGCGTGATAACCTACGAGCAGTACTTC
-	TRBJ1-2	TRBV19	-	CASRSRTDGGYTF	TGTGCCAGTAGGTCAAGGACAGATGGTGGGTACACCTTC
-	TRBJ2-3	TRBV9	TRBD2	CASSRTSGSLTDTQYF	TGTGCCAGCAGCCGGACTAGCGGGAGCCTCACAGATACGCAGTATTTT
-	TRBJ1-5	TRBV28	-	CASSYRDHNSYSNQPQHF	TGTGCCAGCAGTTACAGGGACCATAACAGCTATAGCAATCAGCCCCAGCATTTT
-	TRBJ1-1	TRBV20-1	-	CSASSREAFF	TGCAGTGCTAGTAGCCGTGAAGCTTTCTTT
once	TRBJ1-1	TRBV6-5	-	CASRSPRGATEAFF	TGTGCCAGCAGGAGCCCACGTGGGGCGACTGAAGCTTTCTTT
-	TRBJ1-1	TRBV6-5	-	CASSRQINTEAFF	TGTGCCAGCAGCAGACAGATCAACACTGAAGCTTTCTTT
once	TRBJ2-7	TRBV18	TRBD2	CASSQLAGGQSSYEQYF	TGTGCCAGCTCACAACTAGCGGGAGGGCAGAGCTCCTACGAGCAGTACTTC
-	TRBJ1-1	TRBV2	-	CASSYEVNTEAFF	TGTGCCAGCAGTTATGAGGTGAACACTGAAGCTTTCTTT
-	TRBJ2-2	TRBV9	-	CASSVATNTGELFF	TGTGCCAGCAGCGTAGCCACGAACACCGGGGAGCTGTTTTTT
-	TRBJ1-2	TRBV6-6	TRBD1	CASSDGTGGHYGYTF	TGTGCCAGCAGTGACGGGACAGGGGGCCACTATGGCTACACCTTC
-	TRBJ2-4	TRBV2	-	CASSSTPLNIQYF	TGTGCCAGCAGTTCTACCCCCCTAAACATTCAGTACTTC
once	TRBJ2-5	TRBV5-1	TRBD2	CASRGLAHKETQYF	TGCGCCAGCAGGGGACTAGCCCATAAAGAGACCCAGTACTTC
-	TRBJ2-1	TRBV28	-	CASSMGGPTESGYNEQFF	TGTGCCAGCAGTATGGGGGGACCGACCGAGAGTGGATACAATGAGCAGTTCTTC
few	TRBJ2-5	TRBV6-5	TRBD1	CASSWTGGETQYF	TGTGCCAGCAGCTGGACAGGGGGCGAGACCCAGTACTTC
-	TRBJ2-2	TRBV9	-	CASSVAGTNTGELFF	TGTGCCAGCAGCGTAGCGGGGACGAACACCGGGGAGCTGTTTTTT
-	TRBJ1-6	TRBV6-6	TRBD1	CASSYDRVDSPLHF	TGTGCCAGCAGTTACGACAGGGTGGATTCACCCCTCCACTTT
-	TRBJ2-7	TRBV5-1	TRBD2	CASSETSGPPYEQYF	TGCGCCAGCAGCGAGACTAGCGGTCCCCCCTACGAGCAGTACTTC
-	TRBJ2-1	TRBV4-2	TRBD2	CASSQEEVAGVYNEQFF	TGTGCCAGCAGCCAAGAGGAGGTAGCGGGAGTATACAATGAGCAGTTCTTC
-	TRBJ1-5	TRBV5-6	TRBD1	CASSLGQGVFGNQPQHF	TGTGCCAGCAGCTTGGGACAGGGGGTATTTGGCAATCAGCCCCAGCATTTT
-	TRBJ2-7	TRBV4-1	-	CASSQAKGRVTYEQYF	TGCGCCAGCAGCCAAGCTAAAGGCAGGGTAACCTACGAGCAGTACTTC
-	TRBJ2-7	TRBV9	TRBD1	CASSLTGDPYEQYF	TGTGCCAGCAGCCTAACAGGGGACCCCTACGAGCAGTACTTC
-	TRBJ2-3	TRBV5-1	TRBD2	CASSLALAGKGNTQYF	TGCGCCAGCAGCTTGGCTCTAGCGGGAAAGGGGAATACGCAGTATTTT
-	TRBJ1-1	TRBV7-9	TRBD1	CASSLVGTGAFF	TGTGCCAGCAGCTTAGTAGGGACAGGGGCTTTCTTT
once	TRBJ2-2	TRBV28	TRBD2	CASSLGGPHTGELFF	TGTGCCAGCAGTTTGGGAGGGCCCCACACCGGGGAGCTGTTTTTT
-	TRBJ1-3	TRBV9	-	CASNRDANTIYF	TGTGCCAGCAACAGGGATGCAAACACCATATATTTT
-	TRBJ2-7	TRBV7-2	-	CASSFRGTHSPEQYF	TGTGCCAGCAGTTTCCGGGGTACACACAGTCCCGAGCAGTACTTC
-	TRBJ1-2	TRBV28	-	CASSLNRDYGYTF	TGTGCCAGCAGTTTAAACCGGGACTATGGCTACACCTTC
-	TRBJ1-2	TRBV9	-	CASSVGGINGYTF	TGTGCCAGCAGCGTAGGAGGCATTAATGGCTACACCTTC
-	TRBJ2-2	TRBV27	-	CASTIGVNTGELFF	TGTGCCAGCACGATAGGGGTTAACACCGGGGAGCTGTTTTTT
-	TRBJ2-7	TRBV15	-	CATSPSRGSYEQYF	TGTGCCACCAGCCCTTCTCGGGGATCCTACGAGCAGTACTTC
-	TRBJ1-5	TRBV27	-	CASSSGPNQPQHF	TGTGCCAGCAGTTCAGGTCCAAATCAGCCCCAGCATTTT
few	TRBJ2-7	TRBV4-2	TRBD2	CASSPLGLAGGYEQYF	TGTGCCAGCAGCCCCTTGGGACTAGCGGGCGGGTACGAGCAGTACTTC
-	TRBJ1-1	TRBV6-5	-	CASKEQGNTEAFF	TGTGCCAGCAAGGAACAGGGTAACACTGAAGCTTTCTTT
-	TRBJ1-1	TRBV10-3	TRBD1	CAAGVQGGDTEAFF	TGTGCCGCAGGGGTCCAGGGGGGCGACACTGAAGCTTTCTTT
-	TRBJ2-3	TRBV7-9	TRBD1	CASSGQGVTDTQYF	TGTGCCAGCAGCGGACAGGGGGTAACAGATACGCAGTATTTT
-	TRBJ1-4	TRBV18	TRBD1	CASSPGGTALEKLFF	TGTGCCAGCTCACCTGGGGGGACAGCTCTTGAAAAACTGTTTTTT
-	TRBJ2-1	TRBV5-1	TRBD2	CASSSAGAYNEQFF	TGCGCCAGCAGCTCAGCGGGAGCTTACAATGAGCAGTTCTTC
-	TRBJ1-4	TRBV29-1	-	CSASRVKQEKLFF	TGCAGCGCCTCTCGGGTCAAACAAGAAAAACTGTTTTTT
few	TRBJ1-4	TRBV9	-	CASSSGGSTNEKLFF	TGTGCCAGCAGCTCCGGGGGGTCAACTAATGAAAAACTGTTTTTT